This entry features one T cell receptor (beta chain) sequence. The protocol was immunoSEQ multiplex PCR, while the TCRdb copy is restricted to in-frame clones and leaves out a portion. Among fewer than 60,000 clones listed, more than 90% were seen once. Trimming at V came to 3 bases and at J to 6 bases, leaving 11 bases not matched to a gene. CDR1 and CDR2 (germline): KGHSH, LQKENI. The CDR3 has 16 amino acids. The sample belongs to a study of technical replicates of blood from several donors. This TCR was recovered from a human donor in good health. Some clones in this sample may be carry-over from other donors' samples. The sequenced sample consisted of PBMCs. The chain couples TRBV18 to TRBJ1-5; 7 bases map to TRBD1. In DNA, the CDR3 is TGTGCCAGCTCACCCTCGAGAGGGGGCACGGGTCAGCCCCAGCATTTT. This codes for CASSPSRGGTGQPQHF.